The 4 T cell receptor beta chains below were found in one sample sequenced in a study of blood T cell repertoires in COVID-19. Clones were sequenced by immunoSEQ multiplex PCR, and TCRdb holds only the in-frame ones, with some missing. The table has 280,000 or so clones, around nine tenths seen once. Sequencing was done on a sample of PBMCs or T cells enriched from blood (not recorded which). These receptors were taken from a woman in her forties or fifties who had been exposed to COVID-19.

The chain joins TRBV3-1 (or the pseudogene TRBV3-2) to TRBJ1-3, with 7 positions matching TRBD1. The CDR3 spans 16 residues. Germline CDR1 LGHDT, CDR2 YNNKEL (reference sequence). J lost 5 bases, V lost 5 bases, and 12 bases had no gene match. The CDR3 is CASSSGGKGQRNTIYF. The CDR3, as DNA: TGTGCCAGCAGCTCAGGGGGAAAGGGGCAGCGAAACACCATATATTTT.

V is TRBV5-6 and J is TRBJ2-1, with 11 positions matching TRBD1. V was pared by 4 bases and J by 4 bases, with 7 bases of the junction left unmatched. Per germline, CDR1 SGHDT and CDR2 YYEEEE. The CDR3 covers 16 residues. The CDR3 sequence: CASSVAGQGAYNEQFF. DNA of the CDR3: TGTGCCAGCAGCGTGGCAGGACAGGGGGCTTACAATGAGCAGTTCTTC.

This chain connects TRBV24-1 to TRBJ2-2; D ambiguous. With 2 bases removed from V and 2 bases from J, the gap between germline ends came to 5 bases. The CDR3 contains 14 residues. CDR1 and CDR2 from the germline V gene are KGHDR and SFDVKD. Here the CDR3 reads CATSDYLNTGELFF. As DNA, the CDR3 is TGTGCCACCAGTGATTACCTAAACACCGGGGAGCTGTTTTTT.

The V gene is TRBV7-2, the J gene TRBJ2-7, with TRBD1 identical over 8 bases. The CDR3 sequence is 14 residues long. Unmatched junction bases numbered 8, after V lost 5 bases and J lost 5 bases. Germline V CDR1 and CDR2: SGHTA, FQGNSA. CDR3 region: CASSLGQGFNEQYF. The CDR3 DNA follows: TGTGCCAGCAGCCTCGGACAGGGCTTTAACGAGCAGTACTTC.